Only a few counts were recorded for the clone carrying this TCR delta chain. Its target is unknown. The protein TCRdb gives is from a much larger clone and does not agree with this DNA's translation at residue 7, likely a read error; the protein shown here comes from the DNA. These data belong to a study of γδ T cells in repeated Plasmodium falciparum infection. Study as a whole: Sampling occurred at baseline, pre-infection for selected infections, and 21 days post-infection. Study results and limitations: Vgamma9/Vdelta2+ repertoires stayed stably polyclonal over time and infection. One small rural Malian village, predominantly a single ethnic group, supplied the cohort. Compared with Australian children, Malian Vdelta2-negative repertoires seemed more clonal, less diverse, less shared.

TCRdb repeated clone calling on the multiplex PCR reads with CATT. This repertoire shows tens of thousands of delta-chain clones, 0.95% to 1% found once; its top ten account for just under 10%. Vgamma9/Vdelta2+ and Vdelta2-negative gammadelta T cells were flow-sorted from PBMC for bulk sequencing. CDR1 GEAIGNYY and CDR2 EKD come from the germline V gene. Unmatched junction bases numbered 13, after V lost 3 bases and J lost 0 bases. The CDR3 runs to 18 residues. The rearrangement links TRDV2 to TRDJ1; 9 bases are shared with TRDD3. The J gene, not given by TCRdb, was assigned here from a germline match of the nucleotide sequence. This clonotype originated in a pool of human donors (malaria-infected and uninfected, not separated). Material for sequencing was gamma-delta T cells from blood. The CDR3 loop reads CACDPVPGDTTYTDKLIF. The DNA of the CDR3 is TGTGCCTGTGACCCGGTACCGGGGGATACTACTTACACCGATAAACTCATCTTT.